A selection of T cell receptor beta chains follows, all from one sample in a study of cytomegalovirus exposure and HLA in healthy donors. Here immunoSEQ multiplex PCR was the method, and the copy in TCRdb shows in-frame clones only, minus some. Found here are roughly 100,000 clones, about 80% of them singletons; the top ten hold roughly 6%. Source material: PBMCs. These receptor sequences come from a man aged 60 to 69 in good health and CMV-seropositive. CDR3s include the opening cysteine and the closing phenylalanine or tryptophan. The order of the fields is clone size, D gene, V gene, J gene, CDR3 DNA, CDR3 protein. D genes are given only for firm matches. Rows may omit the clone size; those that give it use once, few, many or a size class.

>NA|TRBD2|TRBV4-2|TRBJ2-3
TGTGCCAGCAGCCTTCGCCGACTAGCGGGGGGGGAGGCAGATACGCAGTATTTT
CASSLRRLAGGEADTQYF
>NA|NA|TRBV5-4|TRBJ2-7
TGTGCCAGCAGCTTGGAAAGGCGTTCGGGTGAGCAGTACTTC
CASSLERRSGEQYF
>NA|TRBD1|TRBV25-1|TRBJ1-2
TGTGCCAGCAGTGAAACAGGGGGTTCGTCGGGCTACACCTTC
CASSETGGSSGYTF
>NA|NA|TRBV13|TRBJ2-2
TGTGCCAGCAGCTTAGAGGAGTCCTCCGGGGAGCTGTTTTTT
CASSLEESSGELFF
>few|NA|TRBV2|TRBJ2-2
TGTGCCAGCAGTGGACAGGCGAACACCGGGGAGCTGTTTTTT
CASSGQANTGELFF
>NA|NA|TRBV2|TRBJ1-2
TGTGCCAGCAGTTACAGGGACGGCTACACCTTC
CASSYRDGYTF
>NA|NA|TRBV6-1|TRBJ2-1
TGTGCCAGCAGTGAAGAGGATGCGGGCAGATTCCTTTACAATGAGCAGTTCTTC
CASSEEDAGRFLYNEQFF
>NA|NA|TRBV4-1|TRBJ2-5
TGCGCCAGCAGCCAAGGGCTCCAAGAGACCCAGTACTTC
CASSQGLQETQYF
>NA|NA|TRBV7-9|TRBJ1-2
TGTGCCAGCAGCCCCCTCCCAGGGATCGATGGCTACACCTTC
CASSPLPGIDGYTF
>once|NA|TRBV2|TRBJ2-7
TGTGCCAGCAGTGACCAGGGCTACCTTTACGAGCAGTACTTC
CASSDQGYLYEQYF
>NA|NA|TRBV14|TRBJ2-5
TGTGCCAGACGGGAGACCCAGTACTTC
CARRETQYF
>NA|NA|TRBV21-1|TRBJ1-2
TGTGCCAGCAGCAAAGTGAACAGTTGGTATGGCTACACCTTC
CASSKVNSWYGYTF
>few|NA|TRBV6-1|TRBJ1-2
TGTGCCAGCAGCCAGAAGGGGTTCTATGGCTACACCTTC
CASSQKGFYGYTF
>NA|TRBD1|TRBV29-1|TRBJ1-4
TGCAGCGCATCGGACAGGGAGGGAAATGAAAAACTGTTTTTT
CSASDREGNEKLFF
>NA|TRBD1|TRBV19|TRBJ1-2
TGTGCCAGTACCCCAATGGACAGGCGGGGCTACACCTTC
CASTPMDRRGYTF
>once|TRBD1|TRBV19|TRBJ1-3
TGTGCCAGTAGTGGATCACAGGGGGTCGGAAACACCATATATTTT
CASSGSQGVGNTIYF
>NA|NA|TRBV10-3|TRBJ2-7
TGTGCCATCAGCCCAGGGTCTAGTGGCTACGAGCAGTACTTC
CAISPGSSGYEQYF
>NA|NA|TRBV18|TRBJ1-1
TGTGCCAGCTCACCACTCGAGTTGGAACAGACTGAAGCTTTCTTT
CASSPLELEQTEAFF
>NA|NA|TRBV5-1|TRBJ2-7
TGCGCCAGCAGCTTGTATGGGGGCGAATACGAGCAGTACTTC
CASSLYGGEYEQYF
>NA|NA|TRBV29-1|TRBJ1-2
TGCAGCGCCCGAGTTGGTAACTATGGCTACACCTTC
CSARVGNYGYTF
>NA|TRBD2|TRBV5-1|TRBJ2-5
TGCGCCAGCAGCGGGGGGTTAGGACTAGCGGGGGAGACCCAGTACTTC
CASSGGLGLAGETQYF
>few|TRBD1|TRBV18|TRBJ1-1
TGTGCCAGCTCACGTTGGGACAGTAGGGAAACTGAAGCTTTCTTT
CASSRWDSRETEAFF
>NA|TRBD1|TRBV11-1|TRBJ2-5
TGTGCCAGCAGCCCCCCCGGACAGGGATGGGAGACCCAGTACTTC
CASSPPGQGWETQYF
>NA|NA|TRBV30|TRBJ2-5
TGTGCCTGGGAGCCTTCAGGGATGGAGACCCAGTACTTC
CAWEPSGMETQYF
>NA|NA|TRBV5-1|TRBJ2-5
TGCGCCAGCAGCTTGGATCCTAGCTCGGCGATGGAGACCCAGTACTTC
CASSLDPSSAMETQYF
>NA|NA|TRBV28|TRBJ1-1
TGTGCCAGCAGGACCGGGGGGTTTACGTTGAACACTGAAGCTTTCTTT
CASRTGGFTLNTEAFF
>NA|TRBD1|TRBV7-3|TRBJ1-1
TGTGCCAGCAGCCCCACCTCGGGACAGGGCTCTGAAGCTTTCTTT
CASSPTSGQGSEAFF